This TCR beta chain was obtained from a study of blood T cell repertoires in COVID-19. How the authors handled the data: Amplification of reference gene primers was used by the study to estimate nucleated cell counts. TCRdb's table, derived via immunoSEQ multiplex PCR, lists solely in-frame clones and lacks some. V and J calls and clone size are copied from that table; D and trimming were computed from the DNA. The data show some 200,000 clones, just under 85% seen once. In germline, CDR1 is MNHEY, CDR2 SVGAGI. The CDR3 has 13 amino acids. V was shortened by 10 bases and J by 4 bases, with 16 bases between the two germline ends.

The material sequenced was peripheral blood. The receptor's source is a human donor with acute or convalescent COVID-19. The donor label of this sample is uncertain. The J gene is TRBJ1-2, the V gene TRBV6-5; D possibly corresponds to TRBD1 (6 bases). The CDR3 reads CATSSGVSYGYTF. The CDR3 region has the DNA TGTGCCACTTCCTCAGGGGTTTCCTATGGCTACACCTTC.